A single sample is the source of the 10 T cell receptor beta chains below, sequenced in a study of shared clonotypes between healthy human individuals. TCRdb's copy holds only in-frame clones and misses some; the assay was immunoSEQ multiplex PCR. The sample has roughly 2.1 million clones, 93% seen once. Naive CD8 cells lacked CD45RO, underwent positive selection for CCR7 and left out terminally differentiated effector memory CD45RA+ cells. The sequenced sample was naive CD8+ T cells from PBMCs. The origin of the receptors is a man aged 18-30 years in good health. Some clones in this sample may be carry-over from other donors' samples.

The rearrangement joins TRBV28 to TRBJ1-1; the D is unclear. CDR3 length: 14 amino acids. Germline CDR1 and CDR2: MDHEN and SYDVKM. Trimming cost V 7 bases and J 1 base, with 13 bases left between them. The CDR3 sequence: CASKTPAPNTEAFF. CDR3 DNA: TGTGCCAGCAAAACGCCTGCCCCGAACACTGAAGCTTTCTTT.

The rearrangement links TRBV13 to TRBJ2-1; D remains ambiguous. Trimming shortened V by 5 bases and J by 6 bases, and 20 bases separated the two germline ends. Germline V CDR1 and CDR2: PRHDT, FYEKMQ (reference sequence). CDR3 size: 16 residues. CDR3 sequence reads: CASSGFRGEFPNEQFF. Here the CDR3 DNA reads TGTGCCAGCAGCGGGTTTCGCGGAGAGTTCCCCAATGAGCAGTTCTTC. Supplemented by reference TRBV13 and TRBJ2-1, the full variable domain reads AAGVIQSPRHLIKEKRETATLKCYPIPRHDTVYWYQQGPGQDPQFLISFYEKMQSDKGSIPDRFSAQQFSDYHSELNMSSLELGDSALYFCASSGFRGEFPNEQFFGPGTRLTVL.

This chain joins TRBV27 and TRBJ2-2; D assignment may be TRBD1 or TRBD2 (5 bases each). Germline CDR1 reads MNHEY; CDR2 reads SMNVEV (reference sequence). The CDR3 spans 13 residues. The V and J ends lost 10 bases and 0 bases respectively, with 9 bases between them. CDR3 amino acids: CATWGPNTGELFF. CDR3 coding DNA: TGTGCCACCTGGGGACCGAACACCGGGGAGCTGTTTTTT.

The V and J genes are TRBV9 and TRBJ2-1; 8 nucleotides agree with TRBD2. The CDR3 totals 17 residues. Germline V gene lookup returns CDR1 SGDLS and CDR2 YYNGEE. J lost 5 bases, V lost 3 bases, and 13 bases had no gene match. CDR3 sequence reads: CASSALLGLAFDNEQFF. In DNA, the CDR3 is TGTGCCAGCAGCGCGCTATTAGGACTAGCATTCGACAATGAGCAGTTCTTC. The complete variable domain, with remaining parts taken from reference TRBV9 and TRBJ2-1, reads DSGVTQTPKHLITATGQRVTLRCSPRSGDLSVYWYQQSLDQGLQFLIQYYNGEERAKGNILERFSAQQFPDLHSELNLSSLELGDSALYFCASSALLGLAFDNEQFFGPGTRLTVL.

The chain links TRBV9 to TRBJ2-3; D is uncertain. The CDR3 runs 13 residues. V was shortened by 3 bases and J by 6 bases, with 11 bases between the two germline ends. Germline values: CDR1 SGDLS, CDR2 YYNGEE. This CDR3 is CASSGAPRDTQYF. As DNA, the CDR3 is TGTGCCAGCAGCGGAGCTCCCAGGGATACGCAGTATTTT. Combining the CDR3 with reference TRBV9 and TRBJ2-3 gives the whole variable domain DSGVTQTPKHLITATGQRVTLRCSPRSGDLSVYWYQQSLDQGLQFLIQYYNGEERAKGNILERFSAQQFPDLHSELNLSSLELGDSALYFCASSGAPRDTQYFGPGTRLTVL.

The chain recombines TRBV29-1 with TRBJ2-1; D unclear. Per the germline V gene, CDR1 is SQVTM and CDR2 is ANQGSEA. The CDR3 is made up of 13 amino acids. Between the trimmed V and J ends, which lost 1 base and 8 bases, there was a span of 12 bases. The CDR3 bases are TGCAGCGTTGAAGGGCTCACCTTGTATGAGCAGTTCTTC. This codes for CSVEGLTLYEQFF.

The chain carries TRBV15 and TRBJ1-1; a possible D gene is TRBD1 (5 bases). CDR1 and CDR2 from the germline V gene are LNHNV and YYDKDF (reference sequence). Trimming stripped 8 bases from V and 11 bases from J, with 18 bases between. This CDR3 has 12 residues. CDR3 in amino acids: CATSVGVGDAFF. CDR3 sequence (DNA): TGTGCCACCTCAGTAGGTGTAGGGGATGCTTTCTTT.

The rearrangement uses TRBV2 and TRBJ2-7, with 9 bases that match TRBD2. The V and J ends lost 3 bases and 3 bases, in that order; junction bases with no gene match: 9. The germline V gene has CDR1 SNHLY and CDR2 FYNNEI. The CDR3 is 16 residues long. The CDR3 spells CASSEDLAGTVYEQYF. The CDR3 DNA reads as TGTGCCAGCAGTGAGGATCTAGCGGGGACCGTCTACGAGCAGTACTTC.

This chain joins TRBV27 and TRBJ2-7; 7 positions agree with TRBD2. CDR1 MNHEY and CDR2 SMNVEV come from the germline V gene (reference sequence). Unmatched junction bases numbered 6, after V lost 5 bases and J lost 2 bases. The CDR3 is 14 residues long. The CDR3 sequence: CASSDSSGTYEQYF. In DNA, the CDR3 is TGTGCCAGCAGTGATTCTAGCGGAACCTACGAGCAGTACTTC.

This chain connects TRBV4-1 to TRBJ1-1, with 9 bases fitting TRBD1. V shed 2 bases and J 0 bases; nucleotides not matched to a gene: 10. The CDR3 is 18 residues long. Looked up from germline, CDR1 is MGHRA and CDR2 is YSYEKL. CDR3 in amino acids: CASSQHPGQGPMNTEAFF. The CDR3 nucleotides read TGCGCCAGCAGCCAACATCCGGGACAGGGACCCATGAACACTGAAGCTTTCTTT.